This passage covers 7 T cell receptor beta chains from one sample sequenced in a study of T cell changes during pregnancy in multiple sclerosis. Here immunoSEQ multiplex PCR was the method, and the copy in TCRdb shows in-frame clones only, minus some. The data contain some 55,000 clones, around nine tenths of them singletons. Sample: peripheral blood from another person, used as feeder cells. These receptor sequences come from a human donor whose cells served as feeder cells for cultures in a pregnancy study.

The chain joins TRBV6-5 to TRBJ2-1, with D maybe TRBD1 (5 bases). Germline loops: CDR1 MNHEY, CDR2 SVGAGI. V was clipped by 2 bases and J by 4 bases, with 12 bases between them. This CDR3 comprises 15 residues. CDR3 DNA sequence: TGTGCCAGCAGTTACCGACAGCCGATTTACAATGAGCAGTTCTTC. Amino acids: CASSYRQPIYNEQFF.

V usage is TRBV5-1 and J usage is TRBJ1-1, with D tentatively TRBD1 (6 bases). The ends were cut back, 4 bases at V and 4 bases at J, with 14 bases in the middle. The CDR3 length is 14 residues. Germline CDR1 reads SGHRS; CDR2 reads YFSETQ. The chain's CDR3 is CASSLQGESTEAFF. The CDR3, as DNA: TGCGCCAGCAGCCTACAGGGAGAGTCCACTGAAGCTTTCTTT.

This rearrangement joins TRBV4-3 to TRBJ2-3; TRBD2 agrees at 9 bases. CDR1 is LGHNA, CDR2 YSLEER, per germline. V trimming: 1 base; J trimming: 3 bases; junction bases outside the gene matches: 5. The CDR3 totals 16 residues. The CDR3, as DNA: TGCGCCAGCAGCCAAGCAGCGGGAGGTAGGACAGATACGCAGTATTTT. Translating it yields CASSQAAGGRTDTQYF.

The chain links TRBV7-3 to TRBJ2-2; D gene unclear. The ends were cut back, 5 bases at V and 3 bases at J, with 10 bases in the middle. This CDR3 contains 14 residues. Per the germline V gene, CDR1 is SGHTA and CDR2 is FQGTGA. Here the CDR3 reads CASSPQRHTGELFF. The CDR3 region has the DNA TGTGCCAGCAGCCCACAACGACACACCGGGGAGCTGTTTTTT. The full variable domain, its missing parts supplied by reference TRBV7-3 and TRBJ2-2, is GAGVSQTPSNKVTEKGKYVELRCDPISGHTALYWYRQSLGQGPEFLIYFQGTGAADDSGLPNDRFFAVRPEGSVSTLKIQRTERGDSAVYLCASSPQRHTGELFFGEGSRLTVL.

This chain uses TRBV14 with TRBJ1-6, with 7 bases matching TRBD1. J was trimmed by 8 bases and V by 3 bases; bases with no gene match: 4. CDR1 SGHDN and CDR2 FVKESK come from the germline V gene. The CDR3 runs to 14 residues. CDR3 amino acids: CASSHLQGDSPLHF. The CDR3 nucleotides are TGTGCCAGCAGCCACCTCCAGGGGGATTCACCCCTCCACTTT.

This rearrangement joins TRBV27 to TRBJ2-2; 9 bases line up with TRBD2. This CDR3 spans 17 amino acids. Germline lookup yields CDR1 MNHEY and CDR2 SMNVEV (reference sequence). Losses at the gene ends were 2 bases for V and 14 bases for J; bases not matched to a gene: 18. The CDR3 is CASSLIASGDYLGELFF. The CDR3 DNA sequence: TGTGCCAGCAGTTTAATAGCTAGCGGGGATTACCTCGGTGAACTGTTTTTT.

This rearrangement joins TRBV19 to TRBJ2-7; 11 bases are a match to TRBD2. This CDR3 has 15 residues. V lost 3 bases, J lost 6 bases, and 7 bases stayed unmatched. Germline values: CDR1 LNHDA, CDR2 SQIVND (reference sequence). DNA of the CDR3: TGTGCCAGTAGTATCCGGACTAGCGGGTTAATCGAGCAGTACTTC. It encodes CASSIRTSGLIEQYF.